The TCR beta chain described here comes from a study of cytomegalovirus exposure and HLA in healthy donors (dated by TCRdb to 2015 to 2018). Regarding the study in general: In an earlier analysis of approximately 640 of the donors, 250 to 350 Gb of sequence data and some 120 million unique TCR beta sequences from roughly 200 million T cells were reported. The study aimed to test whether cataloging public T cell receptors could reveal signatures of past pathogen exposure. Besides the first cohort of roughly 640 subjects, a separate validation cohort made up of 120 different subjects was used. Across about 370 genotyped donors of the cohort, an average of about 200,000 unique TCR beta nucleotide sequences per donor were sequenced, and 15% to 20% of those sequences were non-productive. Approximately 310 gigabases of sequencing data and approximately 80 million unique TCR sequences were included in an early release covering around 650 HLA-typed donors. To decide whether each TCR beta V gene segment behaved as functional or pseudogenic, an earlier analysis of fewer than 750 of the donors relied on high-throughput TCR beta sequencing. Class I and class II HLA loci were covered by the typing at four-digit resolution. The T cell repertoires of 670 or so subjects were profiled by immunosequencing and related to cytomegalovirus serostatus. Because of strong linkage in the cohort, roughly five DR-DQ haplotypes were treated as single units for association and clustering. Of the 350 to 450 genotyped donors, about 80% fell in the genetic ancestry cluster associated with self-reported Caucasian donors. To study patterns of TCR occurrence, a later analysis re-analyzed previously published TCR beta repertoires from several hundred donors and added high-resolution HLA genotyping. To predict cytomegalovirus infection status, the study brought together high-throughput TCR immunosequencing, statistical association of individual TCRs with disease status, and machine learning. Donor age, sex, ethnicity and CMV serostatus were compiled together with the repertoire data. Rather than drawing on any new phenotypic data, the later analysis identified candidate immune exposures from TCR beta sequences and the way those sequences occurred across donors. The number of typed donors differed by locus: about 620-630 for A, B, C, DRB1 and DQB1; approximately 520 for DQA1; 606 for DPA1; and roughly 490 for DPB1. All discovery cohort repertoires had been generated on a single sequencing platform. In a later genetic analysis, genome-wide SNP genotypes for 398 of the 666 donors were used, and that subset was treated as a discovery cohort.

General findings and caveats noted by the study authors: The authors suggested that the approach could potentially be generalized to other disease states and immunological phenotypes. Because counts were too low, approximately 18 rarely observed V segments, including chromosome 9 orphons, were excluded from the earlier analysis of 587 of the donors. Immune exposure information for the cohort was limited to CMV serostatus. In an earlier analysis of around 600 of the donors, most TCR beta V segments appeared in productive rearrangements about 87% or about 30% of the time, broadly matching IMGT annotations. Across donors, most TCR sequences were observed very rarely, whereas some public TCRs were present in many individuals. In a later analysis, the rate of TCR association differed among HLA loci, with DRB1 alleles having the most associated TCRs and HLA-C alleles having the fewest. The study gave a list of 150 to 200 TCR beta chains associated with cytomegalovirus. In a later genetic analysis, fewer N-insertions in productive TCRs were reported among donors in an Asian-associated ancestry cluster than the approximately 710-donor mean. In a later analysis, HLA-associated TCR beta chains showed more clonal expansion and lower generation probabilities than non-associated chains that were equally common. This cohort had only TCR beta chains sequenced, and the lack of alpha or paired-chain data limited which features could be detected. Most CMV-associated TCR beta chains appeared to be HLA-restricted in a later analysis, and the HLA associations seemed to be driven largely by CMV exposure. A later analysis associated about 16,000 TCR beta sequences with specific HLA alleles at a false discovery rate of 0.05. The classifier was reported to diagnose cytomegalovirus status with high specificity and sensitivity in both the original and validation cohorts. Assigning TCR associations to individual alleles was difficult when HLA alleles, especially DR and DQ, strongly co-occurred. Some IMGT-functional V segments, including TRBV6-2 and TRBV6-3, could not be told apart with the 87-base-pair reads, so those segments were excluded. A further reported finding was that TCR beta sequences accurately predicted the HLA-A and HLA-B alleles for most subjects in the first cohort. Because HLA typing was missing for some donors at each locus, association tests included only the typed subset. Presence/absence analyses assumed roughly uniform sequencing depth across donors, an assumption that may not hold. A few of the identified cytomegalovirus-associated TCR beta chains were confirmed in vitro to be specific for cytomegalovirus antigens. Several of the top co-occurrence clusters appeared to be linked to parvovirus B19, influenza, CMV and Epstein-Barr virus, according to a later analysis. A cluster of highly shared sequence variants was judged likely to be a technical artifact of the sequencing pipeline. Linkage disequilibrium might explain the correlated functional status among segregating V segments, but an unknown experimental factor could not be ruled out. An association between a missense DCLRE1C variant and V-gene and J-gene trimming of TCR beta chains was found in a later genetic analysis and replicated in an independent cohort.

The cohort comprised some 730 healthy bone marrow donors. At the time of sampling, every cohort member was nominally healthy, though immune exposures that went unrecorded were likely present. The donor was CMV seronegative and belonged to the group of over 300 seronegative cohort members. A peripheral blood sample was provided by each donor, and peripheral blood mononuclear cells were used for TCR beta sequencing. Genomic DNA extraction from the blood cell samples was performed with the Qiagen DNeasy Blood Extraction Kit. Receptor amplification or capture employed the immunoSEQ multiplex PCR assay. The multiplex PCR relied on a mix of 60 forward primers for TCR Vbeta segments and 13 reverse primers for TCR Jbeta segments. A multiplex PCR assay on genomic DNA amplified the CDR3 region of rearranged TCR beta genes. On the Illumina HiSeq System, the amplified TCR beta libraries were sequenced as 87-base-pair reads. Per the source publication's procedure: A later analysis counted tens of millions of unique TCR beta chains across the 550 to 700 repertoires, and roughly 10 million of these chains were shared by at least two donors. A nearest-neighbor algorithm error-corrected the raw reads and collapsed the reads into unique sequences, merging closely related sequences to remove PCR and sequencing errors. Alignment of CDR3 sequences to IMGT reference sequences was used to assign V, D and J gene segments. For a sequence to be retained, a match of at least six nucleotides to both a V gene segment and a J gene segment was required. Rearrangements were classified as productive when the CDR3 lacked stop codons and remained in frame with V and J, and all other rearrangements were classified as non-productive. Following IMGT convention, CDR3 was defined as the stretch from the second conserved V-encoded cysteine up to the conserved J-encoded phenylalanine. The earlier analysis of 450 to 750 of the donors excluded any sequence lacking an unambiguous match to a single V gene segment. In an earlier analysis of approximately 560 of the donors, a V segment was called functional when productive rearrangements were above 56.7%, and segregating when the standard deviation between donors exceeded 5%. A statistical classification framework was developed to diagnose cytomegalovirus status using the catalog of TCR beta chain sequences. In a later analysis, TCR nucleotide sequences were compared against IMGT/GENE-DB human TR gene sequences so that V and J genes could be assigned. The TCRdist pipeline was used in a later analysis to assign CDR3 sequences and most-parsimonious VDJ recombination scenarios. In a later analysis, each TCR beta chain was defined by its CDR3 amino acid sequence together with its V-gene family, and reads lacking a unique V-gene family were excluded. As a way to deal with suspected cross-contamination and a sequencing artifact, a later analysis dropped 640 or so nucleotide sequences that were highly shared and had low generation probability. A later analysis calculated a clonal expansion index for each public chain from normalized within-repertoire ranks of inferred template counts. A later analysis computed generation probabilities with a VDJ recombination model fitted to out-of-frame rearrangements, and checked the results against IGoR. In a later analysis, hypergeometric tests were used to score TCR-TCR, TCR-HLA and TCR-CMV co-occurrence, with a repertoire-size bias correction applied to TCR pairs. In a later analysis, false discovery rates were estimated by permuting HLA or CMV assignments 20 times. In a later analysis, co-occurring TCRs were grouped using DBSCAN, with TCRdist sequence similarity added in when clustering inside HLA-allele-positive subsets. Co-occurrence clustering excluded repertoires with fewer than 30,000 or more than 120,000 public chains, plus five with anomalous nucleotide sharing. In TCRdb, the immuneACCESS table is reduced to in-frame sequences with V and J assigned. These tables do not hold every clone; where another copy was compared, an unresolved V gene accounts for under half, and the others remain unexplained. D and trimming were read from the DNA, whereas the V and J calls and clone size are those reported in that table. In all, the sample holds more than 150,000 clones, and 75% to 85% of those were seen once. Together, the top ten hold over 1.1% of the sample.

This clone was found a few times. Which antigen it targets is not known. No base qualities exist here, and no much larger clone lies one base off it. V and J are trimmed by 1 base and 2 bases, and the gene matches miss 7 bases of the junction. Reading from cysteine to phenylalanine, the CDR3 counts 15 amino acids. Solely the CDR3 DNA is kept, with 45 bases framed from the first base. The germline V gene encodes CDR1 GTSNPN and CDR2 SVGIG (reference sequence). The source of this sequence is a man younger than 30 in good health and CMV-seronegative. The sequenced sample was PBMCs. The sequence links TRBV30 to TRBJ2-5, with TRBD2 matching 7 junction bases. Read as DNA, the sequence is TGTGCCTGGAGTGCAATGAGGCGGGGGCAAGAGACCCAGTACTTC. It specifies CAWSAMRRGQETQYF.